One sample yielded the 10 T cell receptor beta chains listed below, sequenced in a study of technical replicates of blood from a handful of donors. The method was immunoSEQ multiplex PCR; TCRdb's version includes in-frame clones alone and lacks a portion of them. The data hold about 69,000 clones, with 88% observed a single time. The sample comprised PBMCs. The receptors were gathered from a human donor in good health. Some clones in this sample may be carry-over from other donors' samples.

The chain joins TRBV7-2 to TRBJ1-1, with a weak D call TRBD1 (6 bases). CDR3 length equals 19 residues. Germline V gene data show CDR1 as SGHTA and CDR2 as FQGNSA. The ends were cut back, 4 bases at V and 0 bases at J, with 24 bases in the middle. The CDR3 DNA reads TGTGCCAGCAGCTCTGTTTTGCCGGGGACATTAAGTTTGAACACTGAAGCTTTCTTT. Amino acids: CASSSVLPGTLSLNTEAFF.

This chain joins TRBV19 and TRBJ1-2; TRBD1 is a possible D gene (5 bases). V was trimmed by 3 bases and J by 6 bases, leaving 14 bases between them. CDR1 and CDR2 from the germline V gene are LNHDA and SQIVND (reference sequence). This CDR3 comprises 14 residues. CDR3 residues: CASSINSGSDGYTF. For the CDR3, the DNA is TGTGCCAGTAGTATTAACTCAGGGTCGGATGGCTACACCTTC.

This clone showed up just once. V and J are TRBV19 and TRBJ1-4; D is ambiguous. Trimming took 0 bases from V and 5 from J, leaving 7 bases between them. Germline loops: CDR1 LNHDA, CDR2 SQIVND (reference sequence). The CDR3 length is 14 residues. CDR3: CASSIDRSNEKLFF. CDR3 DNA sequence: TGTGCCAGTAGTATAGACAGGTCAAATGAAAAACTGTTTTTT.

The chain combines TRBV23-1 with TRBJ2-6; D call uncertain. TRBV23-1 is an ORF; its function is uncertain. The CDR3 contains 12 residues. Trimming pared 8 bases from V and 2 bases from J, leaving 4 bases between. In DNA, the CDR3 is TGCGCCAGCGCTACTGGGGCCAACGTCCTGACTTTC. Amino acid sequence: CASATGANVLTF.

This chain uses TRBV7-9 with TRBJ2-3; possible D gene TRBD2, 5 bases. The CDR3 runs 14 residues. Trimming took off 1 base at V and 4 bases at J, with 9 bases between the two ends. Germline V gene sequence: CDR1 SEHNR, CDR2 FQNEAQ (reference sequence). CDR3 loop: CASSLEGVADTQYF. DNA of the CDR3: TGTGCCAGCAGCTTAGAGGGAGTAGCAGATACGCAGTATTTT.

The chain joins TRBV5-4 to TRBJ1-1; the match to TRBD1 covers 7 bases. Germline loops: CDR1 SGHNT, CDR2 YYREEE (reference sequence). The junction had 6 bases not matched to a gene; V was cut back by 4 bases and J by 0 bases. The CDR3 sequence is 15 residues long. CDR3 coding DNA: TGTGCCAGCAGCCCCAGGGACAGTTTGAACACTGAAGCTTTCTTT. Protein product: CASSPRDSLNTEAFF. Full variable domain (outside the CDR3, taken from reference TRBV5-4 and TRBJ1-1): ETGVTQSPTHLIKTRGQQVTLRCSSQSGHNTVSWYQQALGQGPQFIFQYYREEENGRGNFPPRFSGLQFPNYSSELNVNALELDDSALYLCASSPRDSLNTEAFFGQGTRLTVV.

This clone was found a few times. The CDR3: CASNPTGVFGNQPQHF. The CDR3 region has the DNA TGTGCCAGTAATCCGACAGGGGTATTCGGCAATCAGCCCCAGCATTTT. The rearrangement links TRBV19 to TRBJ1-5; 8 bases are a match to TRBD1. The junction had 10 bases not matched to a gene; V was cut back by 7 bases and J by 2 bases. Germline CDR1 LNHDA, CDR2 SQIVND (reference sequence). The CDR3 extends over 16 amino acids.

V gene TRBV5-3 combines with J gene TRBJ1-1; TRBD1 agrees at 11 bases. TRBV5-3 is assigned to the ORF class and has an uncertain function. This CDR3 contains 17 residues. The V segment lost 4 bases and the J segment 0 bases; nucleotides outside the gene matches: 8. The CDR3 spells CARSADRGRGMNTEAFF. DNA of the CDR3: TGTGCCAGAAGCGCGGACAGGGGGCGGGGGATGAACACTGAAGCTTTCTTT.

This chain joins TRBV6-1 and TRBJ1-4, with 7 bases identical to TRBD1. CDR3 length: 14 amino acids. V gave up 4 bases and J gave up 10 bases; unmatched junction bases: 9. Germline loops: CDR1 MNHNS, CDR2 SASEGT. The CDR3 DNA is TGTGCCAGCAGTGGGCCGGCAGGGGGAGGAAAACTGTTTTTT. Amino acids: CASSGPAGGGKLFF.

J is TRBJ1-6 and V is TRBV5-1; 10 positions agree with TRBD1. The V gene end was trimmed by 3 bases and the J gene end by 3 bases; junction bases not matched to a gene: 6. Germline CDR1 and CDR2: SGHRS and YFSETQ. The CDR3 has 17 amino acids. The CDR3 nucleotides read TGCGCCAGCAGCTCAGGACGGGACAGGGGCTATAATTCACCCCTCCACTTT. This gives the protein CASSSGRDRGYNSPLHF.